This entry lists 27 T cell receptor beta chains sequenced from one sample in a study of shared clonotypes between healthy human individuals. Naive CD8 cells lacked CD45RO, underwent positive selection for CCR7 and left out terminally differentiated effector memory CD45RA+ cells. Data came from immunoSEQ multiplex PCR; TCRdb stores just in-frame clones and leaves some out. The table has a few million clones, 80% to 95% seen once; the top ten hold under 2%. Sequencing was done on a sample of naive CD8+ T cells from PBMCs. The origin of the receptors is a man aged 18 to 30 in good health. Some clones in this sample may be carry-over from other donors' samples.

This chain joins TRBV7-9 and TRBJ2-5; TRBD2 matches at 13 bases. Germline-derived CDR1 and CDR2 are SEHNR and FQNEAQ (reference sequence). The CDR3 has 17 amino acids. V lost 5 bases and J lost 2; bases outside the gene matches: 8. The CDR3, as DNA: TGTGCCAGCAGCACCGACTTGGGACTAGCGGGACAAGAGACCCAGTACTTC. Its protein is CASSTDLGLAGQETQYF. Combining the CDR3 with reference TRBV7-9 and TRBJ2-5 gives the whole variable domain DTGVSQNPRHKITKRGQNVTFRCDPISEHNRLYWYRQTLGQGPEFLTYFQNEAQLEKSRLLSDRFSAERPKGSFSTLEIQRTEQGDSAMYLCASSTDLGLAGQETQYFGPGTRLLVL.

V usage is TRBV7-6 and J usage is TRBJ2-2; no clear D. The CDR3 is made up of 14 amino acids. V was shortened by 5 bases and J by 0 bases, with 7 bases between the two germline ends. Germline CDR1 and CDR2: SGHVS and FNYEAQ. The CDR3 region is CASSDLANTGELFF. DNA of the CDR3: TGTGCCAGCAGCGACCTAGCGAACACCGGGGAGCTGTTTTTT.

The rearrangement links TRBV5-4 to TRBJ2-1; 9 bases agree with TRBD2. The CDR3 spans 15 residues. After removal of 3 bases from V and 6 bases from J, the junction contained 7 bases not matched to a gene. Germline-derived CDR1 and CDR2 are SGHNT and YYREEE (reference sequence). In nucleotides, the CDR3 is TGTGCCAGCAGCTATCCGGGACTAGCTGGCAATGAGCAGTTCTTC. Amino acids: CASSYPGLAGNEQFF.

This chain links TRBV19 with TRBJ2-7; TRBD1 aligns across 7 bases. Germline-derived CDR1 and CDR2 are LNHDA and SQIVND (reference sequence). V lost 5 bases and J lost 2; bases outside the gene matches: 6. There are 14 residues in the CDR3. The CDR3 DNA reads as TGTGCCAGTAGTGCCGACAGGGCAGCCTACGAGCAGTACTTC. Translating it yields CASSADRAAYEQYF. Complete variable domain (other parts from reference TRBV19 and TRBJ2-7): DGGITQSPKYLFRKEGQNVTLSCEQNLNHDAMYWYRQDPGQGLRLIYYSQIVNDFQKGDIAEGYSVSREKKESFPLTVTSAQKNPTAFYLCASSADRAAYEQYFGPGTRLTVT.

The V gene is TRBV27, the J gene TRBJ2-3, with D possibly called TRBD1 or TRBD2 (5 bases each). The CDR3 sequence is 15 residues long. Trimming left V 2 bases short and J 6 bases short, with 15 bases between. Looked up from germline, CDR1 is MNHEY and CDR2 is SMNVEV (reference sequence). CDR3 DNA: TGTGCCAGCAGTTTACTCAGAGGGGCGCGGGATACGCAGTATTTT. Its translation: CASSLLRGARDTQYF.

The chain is built from TRBV6-5 and TRBJ1-2; unclear D gene. In germline, CDR1 is MNHEY, CDR2 SVGAGI. The CDR3 loop spans 14 amino acids. V was pared by 2 bases and J by 8 bases, with 15 bases between. CDR3 residues: CASSYAGTDGGYTF. As DNA, the CDR3 is TGTGCCAGCAGTTACGCTGGTACCGACGGGGGCTACACCTTC.

This chain connects TRBV7-9 to TRBJ2-7; maybe TRBD2 (5 bases). Trimming took 4 bases from V and 7 from J, leaving 11 bases between them. CDR1 and CDR2 (germline): SEHNR, FQNEAQ (reference sequence). The CDR3 sequence is 12 residues long. CDR3 loop: CASSSLGAEQYF. CDR3 bases: TGTGCCAGCAGCTCATTGGGAGCGGAGCAGTACTTC.

V gene TRBV19 combines with J gene TRBJ2-7; D may correspond to TRBD1 or TRBD2 (5 bases each). Trimming pared 5 bases from V and 0 bases from J, leaving 14 bases between. Germline V gene sequence: CDR1 LNHDA, CDR2 SQIVND (reference sequence). There are 15 residues in the CDR3. CDR3: CASSPRDGHSYEQYF. CDR3 DNA: TGTGCCAGTAGTCCGAGGGACGGACACTCCTACGAGCAGTACTTC.

In its sample, this clone was seen once. This sequence joins TRBV4-1 and TRBJ2-7, with 15 bases aligning to TRBD2. V trimming: 4 bases; J trimming: 6 bases; junction bases outside the gene matches: 10. The CDR3 consists of 17 residues. Germline V gene sequence: CDR1 MGHRA, CDR2 YSYEKL. CDR3 sequence: CASSPRTSGRAEGEQYF. In DNA, the CDR3 is TGCGCCAGCAGCCCCCGGACTAGCGGGAGGGCCGAAGGCGAGCAGTACTTC.

Turning to this clone: Distinct nucleotide sequences in the sample also encode this CDR3. As DNA, the CDR3 is TGTGCCAGCAGTTTATCGGCCTCCTACGAGCAGTACTTC. This codes for CASSLSASYEQYF. V and J are TRBV28 and TRBJ2-7; no clear D gene. V gave up 1 base and J gave up 0 bases, with 4 bases separating them. This CDR3 is 13 amino acids long. CDR1 is MDHEN, CDR2 SYDVKM, per germline.

Comment on this clone: One end of the junction varies from germline; a read error may be responsible. The rearrangement uses TRBV27 and TRBJ1-2; tentatively, D is TRBD1 (6 bases). Germline CDR1 and CDR2: MNHEY and SMNVEV (reference sequence). The CDR3 spans 17 residues. The CDR3 DNA sequence: TGTGCCAGCTCCCCCTCGGCAGGGGAAGTTGTTAACCATGGCTACACCTTC. This gives the protein CASSPSAGEVVNHGYTF.

There are a few counts of this clone. The chain is built from TRBV29-1 and TRBJ1-1, with D possibly TRBD1 on 5 matching bases. Germline V gene lookup returns CDR1 SQVTM and CDR2 ANQGSEA. Trimming pared 7 bases from V and 1 base from J, leaving 19 bases between. This CDR3 has 15 amino acids. The CDR3 nucleotides read TGCAGCGCCTTAGGGGAAGTGAGGGGGAACACTGAAGCTTTCTTT. Protein product: CSALGEVRGNTEAFF.

J is TRBJ2-2 and V is TRBV2; D is undetermined. The germline V gene encodes CDR1 SNHLY and CDR2 FYNNEI. Trimming removed 7 bases from V and 2 bases from J, with 11 bases in between. This CDR3 has 14 amino acids. The CDR3 DNA sequence: TGTGCCAGCAATTTAGGCGGAAACACCGGGGAGCTGTTTTTT. As protein: CASNLGGNTGELFF.

This clone has just one count. This chain joins TRBV19 and TRBJ2-7; D may correspond to TRBD1 or TRBD2 (5 bases each). This CDR3 is built from 14 residues. V lost 5 bases to trimming and J lost 2 bases, with 13 bases between them. Looked up from germline, CDR1 is LNHDA and CDR2 is SQIVND (reference sequence). The CDR3 nucleotides read TGTGCCAGTAGTGCCCGGGACGGTCCCTACGAGCAGTACTTC. Its protein is CASSARDGPYEQYF.

The chain combines TRBV4-1 with TRBJ1-1; no clear D. CDR3 size: 12 residues. Germline V CDR1 and CDR2: MGHRA, YSYEKL. Trimming left V 2 bases short and J 7 bases short, with 8 bases between. In nucleotides, the CDR3 is TGCGCCAGCAGCCAAAAGGGCAGTGAAGCTTTCTTT. Its protein product is CASSQKGSEAFF.

The genes are TRBV28 and TRBJ1-5; D is ambiguous. Trimming removed 7 bases from V and 6 bases from J, with 13 bases in between. This CDR3 has 13 residues. Germline assignment: CDR1 MDHEN and CDR2 SYDVKM. The chain's CDR3 is CASKNSPSQPQHF. CDR3 bases: TGTGCCAGCAAGAACAGCCCCAGTCAGCCCCAGCATTTT.

The V call is TRBV10-3, the J call TRBJ1-2; TRBD1 might be the D (5 bases). Deletions cut 8 bases from V and 14 bases from J, with 24 bases between. The CDR3 spans 13 residues. The germline gives CDR1 ENHRY, CDR2 SYGVKD. The CDR3: CAIGTGKVDAWTF. As DNA, the CDR3 is TGTGCCATCGGGACCGGCAAGGTGGACGCGTGGACCTTC.

This rearrangement joins TRBV2 to TRBJ2-7; 9 bases line up with TRBD2. Trimming took 4 bases from V and 1 from J; bases not matched to a gene: 5. CDR1 and CDR2 (germline): SNHLY, FYNNEI. CDR3 size: 15 residues. CDR3 nucleotides: TGTGCCAGCAGTGTCCCTAGCGGGAATTCCTACGAGCAGTACTTC. Protein product: CASSVPSGNSYEQYF.

This clone was detected once. V and J are TRBV16 and TRBJ1-5; the D gene is possibly TRBD1 (5 bases). The germline gives CDR1 KGHSY, CDR2 FQNENV. This CDR3 has 14 residues. Between the trimmed V and J ends, which lost 4 bases and 1 base, there was a span of 8 bases. This CDR3 is CASSPGGSNQPQHF. DNA of the CDR3: TGTGCCAGCAGCCCGGGGGGGAGCAATCAGCCCCAGCATTTT.

The rearrangement links TRBV7-2 to TRBJ1-4, with 7 bases lining up with TRBD1. Trimming removed 5 bases from V and 3 bases from J; junction bases left unmatched: 15. This CDR3 region has 18 residues. Germline values: CDR1 SGHTA, CDR2 FQGNSA. As DNA, the CDR3 is TGTGCCAGCAGCCCACAACCGACAGGGATAGCGTCTAATGAAAAACTGTTTTTT. Its protein is CASSPQPTGIASNEKLFF.

The J gene is TRBJ2-5, the V gene TRBV6-1; the D gene is possibly TRBD1 (6 bases). This CDR3 is 14 amino acids long. The V end was cut by 1 base, the J end by 2 bases, with 8 bases between. Germline V gene sequence: CDR1 MNHNS, CDR2 SASEGT. The CDR3 coding sequence is TGTGCCAGCAGTGAAGACAGGGCTCAAGAGACCCAGTACTTC. Its translation is CASSEDRAQETQYF.

The rearrangement links TRBV10-3 to TRBJ2-6; D perhaps matches TRBD2 (5 bases). The CDR3 runs to 17 residues. V lost 2 bases to trimming and J lost 0 bases, with 11 bases between them. In germline, CDR1 is ENHRY, CDR2 SYGVKD. CDR3 DNA sequence: TGTGCCATCAGTGAGCAACTAGGTTACTCTGGGGCCAACGTCCTGACTTTC. Protein sequence: CAISEQLGYSGANVLTF.

In regard to this clone: Other DNA sequences in the sample encode the same CDR3. CDR3 coding DNA: TGCAGCGTTTTAAACACTGAAGCTTTCTTT. Translating it yields CSVLNTEAFF. V gene TRBV29-1 combines with J gene TRBJ1-1; D not resolved. CDR3 length equals 10 residues. V gave up 5 bases and J gave up 2 bases, with 3 bases separating them. Germline loops: CDR1 SQVTM, CDR2 ANQGSEA. Based on the CDR3 plus reference TRBV29-1 and TRBJ1-1, the full variable domain is SAVISQKPSRDICQRGTSLTIQCQVDSQVTMMFWYRQQPGQSLTLIATANQGSEATYESGFVIDKFPISRPNLTFSTLTVSNMSPEDSSIYLCSVLNTEAFFGQGTRLTVV.

J is TRBJ2-2 and V is TRBV6-8, with D possibly TRBD1 on 8 matching bases. Trimming left V 4 bases short and J 3 bases short, with 18 bases between. The CDR3 totals 17 residues. The germline V gene encodes CDR1 MNHGY and CDR2 SAAAGT. The CDR3 reads CASSSWGGQDDTGELFF. In DNA form, the CDR3 reads TGTGCCAGCAGTTCGTGGGGGGGACAGGACGACACCGGGGAGCTGTTTTTT.

The chain is built from TRBV2 and TRBJ2-7, with TRBD2 matching 8 bases. The CDR3 sequence is 14 residues long. V shed 6 bases, J shed 3 bases, and the junction held 7 bases outside the gene matches. Germline CDR1 is SNHLY and CDR2 is FYNNEI. The CDR3 region is CASRARLASYEQYF. In DNA, the CDR3 is TGTGCCAGCAGGGCCAGACTAGCGAGCTACGAGCAGTACTTC. The variable domain in full, with the rest retrieved from reference TRBV2 and TRBJ2-7, is EPEVTQTPSHQVTQMGQEVILRCVPISNHLYFYWYRQILGQKVEFLVSFYNNEISEKSEIFDDQFSVERPDGSNFTLKIRSTKLEDSAMYFCASRARLASYEQYFGPGTRLTVT.

This chain connects TRBV9 to TRBJ2-7; 7 bases fit TRBD1. Germline CDR1 is SGDLS and CDR2 is YYNGEE. The CDR3 runs 13 residues. V lost 4 bases to trimming and J lost 6 bases; unmatched junction nucleotides: 7. In DNA, the CDR3 is TGTGCCAGCAGCACAGGGGATGAAGGCGAGCAGTACTTC. Its protein product is CASSTGDEGEQYF.

CDR3 in amino acids: CASSFPSGAQETQYF. The CDR3 DNA sequence: TGTGCCAGCAGCTTCCCTAGCGGCGCCCAAGAGACCCAGTACTTC. The chain has TRBV5-5 and TRBJ2-5, with TRBD2 identical over 7 bases. The CDR3 is made up of 15 amino acids. With V trimmed by 2 bases and J by 1 base, 5 bases remained unmatched. Germline loops: CDR1 SGHKS, CDR2 YYEKEE (reference sequence).